These 5 T cell receptor beta chains came from one sample sequenced in a study of T cell repertoires in cytomegalovirus infection. Which antigens these TCRs recognize remains unknown. TCRdb itself ran the reads through MiXCR, one entry per CDR3 protein. The sample holds about a million distinct CDR3 sequences, approximately 31% seen once. The source was cultured CD8+ T cells from PBMCs, collected from culture after CMV antigen stimulation. These receptors were collected from a human donor in good health (CMV status not recorded). Some clones in this sample may be carry-over from other donors' samples.

This clonotype was seen a few times. The DNA of the CDR3 is TGTGCCAGCACGCTTACCAACTATGGCTACACCTTC. As protein: CASTLTNYGYTF. The chain employs TRBV2 and TRBJ1-2; the D is unclear. Per germline, CDR1 SNHLY and CDR2 FYNNEI. V shed 7 bases and J shed 2 bases, with 8 bases lying between them. CDR3 size: 12 residues. Full variable domain (outside the CDR3, taken from reference TRBV2 and TRBJ1-2): EPEVTQTPSHQVTQMGQEVILRCVPISNHLYFYWYRQILGQKVEFLVSFYNNEISEKSEIFDDQFSVERPDGSNFTLKIRSTKLEDSAMYFCASTLTNYGYTFGSGTRLTVV.

The rearrangement links TRBV4-3 to TRBJ1-1; no clear D. The CDR3 runs 14 residues. CDR1 and CDR2 (germline): LGHNA, YSLEER. Trimming removed 4 bases from V and 2 bases from J, with 11 bases in between. The CDR3 sequence: CASSRYGSNTEAFF. The CDR3 DNA sequence: TGCGCCAGCAGCCGTTACGGATCCAACACTGAAGCTTTCTTT.

This clonotype occurred a few times. This chain uses TRBV19 with TRBJ2-1; D is ambiguous. CDR1 and CDR2 (germline): LNHDA, SQIVND (reference sequence). Trimming removed 6 bases at V and 7 bases at J, with 28 bases between. The CDR3 is 18 residues long. CDR3 in DNA: TGTGCCAGTAGCACCCCCTTCCCCGACTTTCGTAGCTCAAATGAGCAGTTCTTC. This encodes CASSTPFPDFRSSNEQFF.

This clonotype occurred a few times. V usage is TRBV10-3 and J usage is TRBJ2-2, with D maybe TRBD1 (5 bases). Per the germline V gene, CDR1 is ENHRY and CDR2 is SYGVKD. Trimming took off 5 bases at V and 0 bases at J, with 13 bases between the two ends. The length of the CDR3 is 16 residues. The CDR3 DNA reads TGTGCCATCAGTTCAATGACAGAGGCGAACACCGGGGAGCTGTTTTTT. Its protein is CAISSMTEANTGELFF.

The chain carries TRBV20-1 and TRBJ2-7; D may be TRBD1 or TRBD2 (5 bases each). Germline CDR1 reads DFQATT; CDR2 reads SNEGSKA (reference sequence). V shed 0 bases and J shed 3 bases, with 24 bases lying between them. This CDR3 contains 18 residues. This CDR3 reads CSARDHGTVGKIVYEQYF. The CDR3 DNA reads as TGCAGTGCTAGAGATCACGGGACCGTCGGGAAGATTGTCTACGAGCAGTACTTC.